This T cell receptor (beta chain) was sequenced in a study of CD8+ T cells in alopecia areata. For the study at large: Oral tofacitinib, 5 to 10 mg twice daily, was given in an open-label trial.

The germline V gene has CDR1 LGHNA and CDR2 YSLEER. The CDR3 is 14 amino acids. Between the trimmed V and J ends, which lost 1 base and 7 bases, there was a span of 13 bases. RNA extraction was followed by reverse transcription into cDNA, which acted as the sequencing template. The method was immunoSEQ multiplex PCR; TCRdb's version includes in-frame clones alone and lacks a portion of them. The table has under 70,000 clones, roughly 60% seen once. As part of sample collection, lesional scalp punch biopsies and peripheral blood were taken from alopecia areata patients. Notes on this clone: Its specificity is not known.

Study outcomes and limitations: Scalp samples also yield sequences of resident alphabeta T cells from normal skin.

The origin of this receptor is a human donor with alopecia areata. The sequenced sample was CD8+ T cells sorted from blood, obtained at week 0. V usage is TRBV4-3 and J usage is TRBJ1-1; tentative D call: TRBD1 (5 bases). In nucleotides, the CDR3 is TGCGCCAGCAGCCAAGGGCCGGGACTCCTTGAAGCTTTCTTT. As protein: CASSQGPGLLEAFF.